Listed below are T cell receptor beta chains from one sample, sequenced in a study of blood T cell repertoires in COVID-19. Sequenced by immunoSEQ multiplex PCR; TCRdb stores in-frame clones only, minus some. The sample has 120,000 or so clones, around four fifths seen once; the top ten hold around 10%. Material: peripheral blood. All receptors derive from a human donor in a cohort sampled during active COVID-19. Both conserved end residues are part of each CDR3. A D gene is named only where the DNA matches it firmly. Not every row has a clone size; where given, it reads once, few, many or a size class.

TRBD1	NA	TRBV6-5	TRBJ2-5	CATTPPGGTKTQYF	TGTGCCACAACCCCGCCAGGGGGAACAAAGACCCAGTACTTC
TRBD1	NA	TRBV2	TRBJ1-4	CASSAQGTAIEKLFF	TGTGCCAGCAGTGCGCAGGGGACAGCCATTGAAAAACTGTTTTTT
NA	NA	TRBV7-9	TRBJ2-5	CASSLRGGAQETQYF	TGTGCCAGCAGTTTGAGAGGGGGGGCCCAAGAGACCCAGTACTTC
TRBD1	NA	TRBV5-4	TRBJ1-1	CASSLLARTGGAGAGAFF	TGTGCCAGCAGCTTGTTGGCCCGGACAGGGGGCGCCGGGGCTGGAGCTTTCTTT
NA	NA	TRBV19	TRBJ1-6	CASSNIDRTANSPLHF	TGTGCCAGTAGTAATATAGACAGAACTGCTAATTCACCCCTCCACTTT
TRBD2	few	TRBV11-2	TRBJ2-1	CASSLLRGAYNEQFF	TGTGCCAGCAGCCTACTGCGGGGGGCTTACAATGAGCAGTTCTTC
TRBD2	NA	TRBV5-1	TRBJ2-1	CASSLPRLAGVNEQFF	TGCGCCAGCAGCCTTCCTCGACTAGCGGGGGTCAATGAGCAGTTCTTC
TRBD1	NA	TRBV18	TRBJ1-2	CASTGQGRVNYGYTF	TGTGCCAGCACAGGACAGGGGCGCGTTAACTATGGCTACACCTTC
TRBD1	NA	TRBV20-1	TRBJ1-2	CSASARQGGNYGYTF	TGCAGTGCTAGTGCTCGACAGGGTGGGAACTATGGCTACACCTTC
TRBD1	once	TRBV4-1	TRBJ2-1	CASSQDIRQGAYNEQFF	TGCGCCAGCAGCCAAGATATTCGACAGGGTGCCTACAATGAGCAGTTCTTC
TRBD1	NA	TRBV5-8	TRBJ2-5	CASSYPQGMEETQYF	TGTGCCAGCAGCTACCCACAGGGGATGGAGGAGACCCAGTACTTC
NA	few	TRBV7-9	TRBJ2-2	CASSLARNTGELFF	TGTGCCAGCAGCTTAGCCCGGAACACCGGGGAGCTGTTTTTT
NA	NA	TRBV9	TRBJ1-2	CASSVGRNYGYTF	TGTGCCAGCAGCGTTGGCAGAAACTATGGCTACACCTTC
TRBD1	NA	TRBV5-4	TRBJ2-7	CASSSPDREEQYF	TGTGCCAGCAGTTCCCCCGACAGGGAAGAGCAGTACTTC
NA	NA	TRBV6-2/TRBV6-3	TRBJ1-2	CASSYTPYGYTF	TGTGCCAGCAGTTACACACCGTATGGCTACACCTTC
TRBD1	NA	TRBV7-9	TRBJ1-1	CASSPRGGDREFITFF	TGTGCCAGCAGCCCGAGGGGCGGGGACAGGGAGTTCATAACTTTCTTT
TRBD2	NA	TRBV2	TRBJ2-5	CASSRLAGGVKTQYF	TGTGCCAGCAGCCGACTAGCGGGGGGTGTAAAGACCCAGTACTTC
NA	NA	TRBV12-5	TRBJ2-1	CASGLADLRGGIYNEQFF	TGTGCTAGTGGTTTGGCTGACCTCAGGGGAGGGATATACAATGAGCAGTTCTTC
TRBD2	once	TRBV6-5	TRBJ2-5	CASRPTSGGAETQYF	TGTGCCAGCAGGCCCACTAGCGGGGGGGCGGAGACCCAGTACTTC
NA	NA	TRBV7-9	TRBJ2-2	CASSLRMTRGPGELFF	TGTGCCAGCAGCTTAAGAATGACCAGGGGCCCCGGGGAGCTGTTTTTT
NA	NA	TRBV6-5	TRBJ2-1	CASSPEGTYNEQFF	TGTGCCAGCAGCCCGGAGGGGACCTACAATGAGCAGTTCTTC
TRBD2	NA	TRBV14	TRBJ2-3	CASSLRGADTQYF	TGTGCCAGCAGCCTGCGGGGGGCCGATACGCAGTATTTT
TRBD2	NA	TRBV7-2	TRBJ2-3	CASSTPLGAGVRGTDTQYF	TGTGCCAGCAGCACCCCCTTAGGAGCGGGAGTCCGGGGCACAGATACGCAGTATTTT
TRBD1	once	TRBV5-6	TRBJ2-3	CASSFGQGSTDTQYF	TGTGCCAGCAGTTTCGGACAGGGCAGCACAGATACGCAGTATTTT
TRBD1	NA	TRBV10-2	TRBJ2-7	CASSGQGRAYEQYF	TGCGCCAGCAGCGGACAGGGACGTGCCTACGAGCAGTACTTC
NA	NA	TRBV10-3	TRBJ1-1	CAITLGGEAFF	TGTGCCATCACCCTGGGGGGAGAAGCTTTCTTT
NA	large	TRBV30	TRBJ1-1	CAWAQNTEAFF	TGTGCCTGGGCACAAAACACTGAAGCTTTCTTT
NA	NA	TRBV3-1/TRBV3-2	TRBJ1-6	CASSQIRQASPLHF	TGTGCCAGCAGCCAGATCCGGCAGGCTTCACCCCTCCACTTT
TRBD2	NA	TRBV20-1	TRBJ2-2	CSASRASGTGELFF	TGCAGTGCTAGTAGGGCTAGCGGCACCGGGGAGCTGTTTTTT
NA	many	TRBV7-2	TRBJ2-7	CASSLEGLSSYEQYF	TGTGCCAGCAGCTTAGAGGGGCTCAGCTCCTACGAGCAGTACTTC
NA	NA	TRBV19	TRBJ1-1	CASSIDRGSNTEAFF	TGTGCCAGTAGTATAGATCGGGGGTCGAACACTGAAGCTTTCTTT
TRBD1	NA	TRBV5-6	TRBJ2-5	CASSSQRWGQEGETQYF	TGTGCCAGCAGCTCCCAAAGGTGGGGACAGGAGGGAGAGACCCAGTACTTC
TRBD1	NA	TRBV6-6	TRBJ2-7	CASRDPTGVGNEQYF	TGTGCCAGCAGGGATCCGACAGGGGTCGGGAACGAGCAGTACTTC
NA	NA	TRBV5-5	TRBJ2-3	CASSRVGTDTQYF	TGTGCCAGCAGCCGAGTCGGGACAGATACGCAGTATTTT
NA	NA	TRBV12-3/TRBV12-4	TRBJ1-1	CASSLEGWTEAFF	TGTGCCAGCAGTTTAGAGGGGTGGACTGAAGCTTTCTTT
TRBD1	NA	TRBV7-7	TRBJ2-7	CASSQDRAGEQYF	TGTGCTAGCAGCCAGGACAGGGCAGGCGAGCAGTACTTC
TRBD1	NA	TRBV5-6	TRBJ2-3	CASSPTGGDTQYF	TGTGCCAGCAGCCCTACAGGGGGAGATACGCAGTATTTT
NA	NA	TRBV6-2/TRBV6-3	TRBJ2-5	CASSYRGETQYF	TGTGCCAGCAGTTACAGGGGGGAGACCCAGTACTTC
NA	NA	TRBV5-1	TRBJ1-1	CASSLGEGVFTEAFF	TGCGCCAGCAGCTTGGGGGAAGGGGTGTTCACTGAAGCTTTCTTT
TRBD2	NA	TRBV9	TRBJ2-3	CASSITSGTDTQYF	TGTGCCAGCAGCATCACTAGCGGCACAGATACGCAGTATTTT
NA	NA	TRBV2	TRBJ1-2	CASSAGGHRAGGYTF	TGTGCCAGCAGTGCGGGGGGGCACAGGGCCGGTGGCTACACCTTC
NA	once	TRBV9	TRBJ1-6	CASSAGQNNSPLHF	TGTGCCAGCAGCGCAGGACAGAATAATTCACCCCTCCACTTT
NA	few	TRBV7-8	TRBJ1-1	CASSLAGRTEAFF	TGTGCCAGCAGCTTAGCGGGCCGCACTGAAGCTTTCTTT
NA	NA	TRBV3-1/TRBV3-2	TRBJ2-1	CASSQGTLVTYNEQFF	TGTGCCAGCAGCCAAGGGACTCTCGTTACCTACAATGAGCAGTTCTTC
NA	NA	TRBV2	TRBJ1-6	CASGTQNSPLHF	TGTGCCAGCGGGACACAAAATTCACCCCTCCACTTT